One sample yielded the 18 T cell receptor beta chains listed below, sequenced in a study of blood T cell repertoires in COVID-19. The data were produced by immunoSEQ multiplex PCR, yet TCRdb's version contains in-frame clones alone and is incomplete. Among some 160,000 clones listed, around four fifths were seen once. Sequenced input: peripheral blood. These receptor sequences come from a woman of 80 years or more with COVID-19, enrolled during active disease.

The CDR3 region is CSASGTSGGPKTQYF. In DNA form, the CDR3 reads TGCAGTGCTAGTGGGACTAGCGGGGGGCCTAAGACCCAGTACTTC. This chain uses TRBV20-1 with TRBJ2-5; 15 bases match TRBD2. The CDR3 spans 15 residues. CDR1 and CDR2 from the germline V gene are DFQATT and SNEGSKA (reference sequence). V lost 3 bases and J lost 6; bases outside the gene matches: 5.

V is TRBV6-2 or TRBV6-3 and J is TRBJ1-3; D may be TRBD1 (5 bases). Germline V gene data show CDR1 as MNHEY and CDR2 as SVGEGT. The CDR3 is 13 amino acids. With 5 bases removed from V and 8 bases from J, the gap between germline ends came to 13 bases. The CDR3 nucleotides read TGTGCCAGCAGTCGCCAGGGCCTGGACACCATATATTTT. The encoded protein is CASSRQGLDTIYF.

The CDR3 bases are TGCGCCAGCAGCTTGGCCACACGGGGAAGCTCCTACGAGCAGTACTTC. Protein: CASSLATRGSSYEQYF. The chain links TRBV5-1 to TRBJ2-7, with D perhaps matching TRBD2 (5 bases). The V gene's germline CDR1 is SGHRS and CDR2 YFSETQ. Trimming removed 0 bases at V and 0 bases at J, with 13 bases between. CDR3 length: 16 amino acids. The entire variable domain, with the rest obtained from reference TRBV5-1 and TRBJ2-7, is as follows: KAGVTQTPRYLIKTRGQQVTLSCSPISGHRSVSWYQQTPGQGLQFLFEYFSETQRNKGNFPGRFSGRQFSNSRSEMNVSTLELGDSALYLCASSLATRGSSYEQYFGPGTRLTVT.

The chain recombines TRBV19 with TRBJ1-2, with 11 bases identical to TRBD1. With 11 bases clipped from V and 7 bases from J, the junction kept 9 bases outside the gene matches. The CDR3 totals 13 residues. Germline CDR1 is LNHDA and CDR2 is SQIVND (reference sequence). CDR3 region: CAAQKDRGLGYTF. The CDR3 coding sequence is TGTGCCGCCCAAAAGGACAGGGGGCTTGGCTACACCTTC.

The CDR3 DNA reads TGTGCCAGCAGGTCTACAGGGGGCGGATCACCCCTCCACTTT. The encoded protein is CASRSTGGGSPLHF. The chain carries TRBV2 and TRBJ1-6; 9 bases fit TRBD1. J gave up 10 bases and V 6 bases, and 7 bases lay outside the gene matches. Germline lookup yields CDR1 SNHLY and CDR2 FYNNEI. The CDR3 sequence is 14 residues long.

The CDR3 DNA reads TGCGCCAGCAGCTTTTCCGGTGGGGGAGGATTTGTGAACACTGAAGCTTTCTTT. The encoded protein is CASSFSGGGGFVNTEAFF. This chain links TRBV5-1 with TRBJ1-1, with D perhaps TRBD1 (5 bases). The length of the CDR3 is 18 residues. V lost 2 bases and J lost 0, with 20 bases in between. Germline CDR1 SGHRS, CDR2 YFSETQ.

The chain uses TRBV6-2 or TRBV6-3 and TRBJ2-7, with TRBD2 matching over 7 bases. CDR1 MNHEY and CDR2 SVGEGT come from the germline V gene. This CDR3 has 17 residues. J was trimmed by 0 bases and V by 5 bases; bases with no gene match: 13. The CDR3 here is CASSLSGRPRSSYEQYF. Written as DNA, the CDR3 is TGTGCCAGCAGTCTCTCCGGGAGGCCAAGGAGCTCCTACGAGCAGTACTTC.

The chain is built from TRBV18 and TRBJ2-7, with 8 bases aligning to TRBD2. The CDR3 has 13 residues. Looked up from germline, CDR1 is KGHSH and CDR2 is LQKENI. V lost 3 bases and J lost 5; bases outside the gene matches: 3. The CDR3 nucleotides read TGTGCCAGCTCACCGGGACTAGAGGACGAGCAGTACTTC. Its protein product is CASSPGLEDEQYF.

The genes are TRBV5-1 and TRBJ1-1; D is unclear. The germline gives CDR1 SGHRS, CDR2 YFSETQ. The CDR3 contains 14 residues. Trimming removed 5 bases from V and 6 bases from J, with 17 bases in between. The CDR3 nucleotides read TGCGCCAGCAGTCCAACGGCCGGGAGCGCTGAAGCTTTCTTT. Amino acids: CASSPTAGSAEAFF. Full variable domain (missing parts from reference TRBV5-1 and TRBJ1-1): KAGVTQTPRYLIKTRGQQVTLSCSPISGHRSVSWYQQTPGQGLQFLFEYFSETQRNKGNFPGRFSGRQFSNSRSEMNVSTLELGDSALYLCASSPTAGSAEAFFGQGTRLTVV.

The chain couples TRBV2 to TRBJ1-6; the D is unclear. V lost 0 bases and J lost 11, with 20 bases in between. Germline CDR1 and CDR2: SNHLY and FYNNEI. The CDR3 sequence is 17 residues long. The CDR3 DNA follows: TGTGCCAGCAGTGAAGCCCCGCCTGACCGGGATACGACACCCCTCCACTTT. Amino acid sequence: CASSEAPPDRDTTPLHF. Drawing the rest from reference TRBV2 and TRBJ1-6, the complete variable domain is EPEVTQTPSHQVTQMGQEVILRCVPISNHLYFYWYRQILGQKVEFLVSFYNNEISEKSEIFDDQFSVERPDGSNFTLKIRSTKLEDSAMYFCASSEAPPDRDTTPLHFGNGTRLTVT.

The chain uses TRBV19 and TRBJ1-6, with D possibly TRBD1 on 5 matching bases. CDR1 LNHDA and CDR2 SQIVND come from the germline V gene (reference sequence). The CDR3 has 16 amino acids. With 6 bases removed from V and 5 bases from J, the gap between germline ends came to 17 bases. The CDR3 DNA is TGTGCCAGTAGACCCCCGGGACTTGGGGATAATTCACCCCTCCACTTT. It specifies CASRPPGLGDNSPLHF.

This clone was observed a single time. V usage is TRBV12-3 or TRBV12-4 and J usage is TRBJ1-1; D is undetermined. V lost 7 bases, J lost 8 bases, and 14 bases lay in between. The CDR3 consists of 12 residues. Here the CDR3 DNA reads TGTGCCAGCAACCCCTTACTAGGGGAAGCTTTCTTT. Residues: CASNPLLGEAFF.

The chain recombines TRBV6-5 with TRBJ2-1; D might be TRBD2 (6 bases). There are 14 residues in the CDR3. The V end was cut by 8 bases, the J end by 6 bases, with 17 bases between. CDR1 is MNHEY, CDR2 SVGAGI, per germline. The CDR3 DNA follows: TGTGCCAGCGGGTTACCGGAGGGGCCCAATGAGCAGTTCTTC. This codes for CASGLPEGPNEQFF.

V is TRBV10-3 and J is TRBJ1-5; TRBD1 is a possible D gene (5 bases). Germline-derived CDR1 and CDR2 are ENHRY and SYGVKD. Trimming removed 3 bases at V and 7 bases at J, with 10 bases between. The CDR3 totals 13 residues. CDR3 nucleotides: TGTGCCATCAGTGATGGGGGGGTCCAGCCCCAGCATTTT. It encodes CAISDGGVQPQHF.

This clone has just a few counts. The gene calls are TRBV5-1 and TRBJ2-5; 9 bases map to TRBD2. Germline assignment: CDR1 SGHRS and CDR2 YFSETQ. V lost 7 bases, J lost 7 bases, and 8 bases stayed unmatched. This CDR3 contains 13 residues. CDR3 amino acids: CASSLAGSTTQYF. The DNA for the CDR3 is TGCGCCAGCTCTCTAGCGGGGTCGACGACCCAGTACTTC.

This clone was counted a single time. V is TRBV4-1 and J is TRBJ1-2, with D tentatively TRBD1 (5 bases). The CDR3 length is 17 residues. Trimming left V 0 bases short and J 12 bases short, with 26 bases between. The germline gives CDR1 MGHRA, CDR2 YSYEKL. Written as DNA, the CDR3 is TGCGCCAGCAGCCAAGACGGACACCCCACTGGAGTGGGCGTCCACACCTTC. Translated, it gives CASSQDGHPTGVGVHTF.

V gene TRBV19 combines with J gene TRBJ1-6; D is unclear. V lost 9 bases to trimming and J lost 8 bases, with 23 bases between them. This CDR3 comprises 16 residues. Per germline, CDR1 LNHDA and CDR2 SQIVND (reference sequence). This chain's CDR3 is CASRVSGATGDSPLHF. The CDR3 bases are TGTGCCAGCCGAGTATCGGGAGCCACGGGAGATTCACCCCTCCACTTT.

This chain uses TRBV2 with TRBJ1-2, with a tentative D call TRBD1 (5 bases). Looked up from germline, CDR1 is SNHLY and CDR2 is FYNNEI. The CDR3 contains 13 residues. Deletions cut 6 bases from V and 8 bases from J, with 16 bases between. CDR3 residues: CASRPSGGEGYTF. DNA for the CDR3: TGTGCCAGCAGGCCGTCGGGAGGGGAGGGCTACACCTTC.